Listed below are T cell receptor beta chains from one sample, sequenced in a study of T cells in Graves' hyperthyroidism and ophthalmopathy. TCRdb analysed the multiplex PCR reads with MiXCR anew, one entry per CDR3 protein. The sample has approximately 490,000 distinct CDR3 sequences, 20% to 25% seen once. Source material: blood. These receptors were collected from a woman in her 70s with Graves' ophthalmopathy. The CDR3 runs from the conserved cysteine through the conserved F or W. A D gene is named only where the DNA matches it firmly. Size values are once, few and many counts, or a class for expanded clones, and some rows have none.

V	J	D	size	CDR3	DNA
TRBV6-2/TRBV6-3	TRBJ2-1	NA	once	CASRRDWYNEQFF	TGTGCCAGCAGGCGGGACTGGTACAATGAGCAGTTCTTC
TRBV7-2	TRBJ2-7	NA	few	CASSQGTSPYEQYF	TGTGCCAGCAGCCAGGGGACCAGCCCCTACGAGCAGTACTTC
TRBV28	TRBJ2-6	NA	many	CASSFWQGQANVLTF	TGTGCCAGCAGTTTTTGGCAGGGACAGGCCAACGTCCTGACTTTC
TRBV6-2/TRBV6-3	TRBJ2-7	TRBD2	NA	CASSYGLAGYEQYF	TGTGCCAGCAGTTACGGGCTAGCGGGCTACGAGCAGTACTTC
TRBV6-2/TRBV6-3	TRBJ2-1	NA	many	CASITAGLSYNEQFF	TGTGCCAGCATCACAGCGGGCCTATCCTACAATGAGCAGTTCTTC
TRBV10-2	TRBJ1-2	TRBD1	once	CASGTGGKNYGYTF	TGCGCCAGTGGGACAGGGGGAAAAAACTATGGCTACACCTTC
TRBV9	TRBJ2-5	TRBD2	many	CASSWSLAGETQYF	TGTGCCAGCAGCTGGTCTCTAGCGGGAGAGACCCAGTACTTC
TRBV20-1	TRBJ1-6	NA	few	CSAGGSVNSPLHF	TGCAGTGCCGGGGGCAGCGTAAATTCACCCCTCCACTTT
TRBV3-1	TRBJ1-6	TRBD1	NA	CASSHGGQGNAPLHF	TGTGCCAGCAGCCATGGAGGACAGGGGAATGCACCCCTCCACTTT
TRBV28	TRBJ2-7	TRBD1	many	CASSSRQGAYFSYEQYF	TGTGCCAGCAGTTCTAGGCAGGGGGCTTACTTCTCCTACGAGCAGTACTTC
TRBV30	TRBJ2-7	TRBD1	NA	CAWRLTGVPSEQYF	TGTGCCTGGAGGTTAACAGGGGTCCCGAGTGAGCAGTACTTC
TRBV27	TRBJ1-2	TRBD1	few	CASSWGQGAVGYGYTF	TGTGCCAGCAGTTGGGGACAGGGGGCGGTTGGCTATGGCTACACCTTC
TRBV20-1	TRBJ1-4	NA	NA	CSVKGLDEKLFF	TGCAGTGTAAAGGGGCTGGATGAAAAACTGTTTTTT
TRBV11-2	TRBJ2-1	NA	many	CASSLENSFISEQFF	TGTGCCAGCAGCTTAGAGAATAGCTTTATATCTGAGCAGTTCTTC
TRBV25-1	TRBJ1-3	NA	few	CASSVFWIRHSGNTIYF	TGTGCCAGCAGTGTATTTTGGATACGGCACTCTGGAAACACCATATATTTT
TRBV12-3/TRBV12-4	TRBJ2-5	NA	many	CASSSGSQETQYF	TGTGCCAGCAGTTCAGGGAGCCAAGAGACCCAGTACTTC
TRBV6-2/TRBV6-3	TRBJ2-5	NA	few	CASSYSSETQYF	TGTGCCAGCAGTTACTCGAGTGAGACCCAGTACTTC
TRBV30	TRBJ1-6	NA	NA	CAWSVGGHDSPLHF	TGTGCCTGGAGTGTAGGGGGGCACGATTCACCCCTCCACTTT
TRBV6-4	TRBJ1-1	NA	few	CASSYAVNTEAFF	TGTGCCAGCAGTTATGCAGTGAACACTGAAGCTTTCTTT
TRBV10-2	TRBJ2-7	TRBD1	NA	CASSLTARVSGQGTYEQYF	TGCGCCAGCAGTCTGACCGCTCGAGTCTCGGGACAGGGTACCTACGAGCAGTACTTC
TRBV12-3/TRBV12-4	TRBJ1-1	NA	many	CASSFRANTEAFF	TGTGCCAGCAGTTTCCGGGCGAACACTGAAGCTTTCTTT
TRBV7-3	TRBJ2-3	NA	many	CASSLGHHSTDTQYF	TGTGCCAGCAGCTTAGGGCACCATAGCACAGATACGCAGTATTTT
TRBV15	TRBJ2-7	NA	once	CATSRTNGKQYF	TGTGCCACCAGCAGGACAAACGGGAAGCAGTACTTC
TRBV6-1	TRBJ2-3	NA	NA	CASSLGLAEDTQYF	TGTGCCAGCTCCCTGGGTCTAGCAGAAGATACGCAGTATTTT
TRBV6-5	TRBJ2-1	NA	NA	CASSYVSGRYNEQFF	TGTGCCAGCAGTTATGTCAGCGGAAGATACAATGAGCAGTTCTTC
TRBV20-1	TRBJ2-3	TRBD1	NA	CSASLTGGATDTQYF	TGCAGTGCTAGTTTGACAGGGGGCGCGACAGATACGCAGTATTTT
TRBV14	TRBJ1-1	NA	once	CASSQRLGSEAFF	TGTGCCAGCAGCCAACGGTTGGGGTCTGAAGCTTTCTTT
TRBV28	TRBJ2-5	NA	many	CASSLGWGGFISTQYF	TGTGCCAGCAGTTTGGGGTGGGGGGGCTTCATTTCAACCCAGTACTTC
TRBV3-1	TRBJ1-1	NA	NA	CASSQAGTLPNTEASF	TGTGCCAGCAGCCAAGCAGGGACATTACCGAACACTGAAGCTTCCTTT
TRBV11-2	TRBJ2-1	NA	few	CASSLVEDYPIGGVNEQFF	TGTGCCAGCAGCCTCGTTGAGGACTACCCTATTGGAGGCGTTAATGAGCAGTTCTTC
TRBV7-2	TRBJ2-5	NA	NA	CASSLTGLHQETQYF	TGTGCCAGCAGCTTGACAGGATTGCACCAAGAGACCCAGTACTTC
TRBV12-3/TRBV12-4	TRBJ1-2	TRBD1	NA	CASRPRDRVGYTF	TGTGCCAGCAGGCCCCGGGACAGGGTTGGCTACACCTTC
TRBV28	TRBJ1-6	TRBD1	many	CASSSGQGGVLGSPLHF	TGTGCCAGCAGTTCAGGACAGGGGGGCGTTTTAGGTTCACCCCTCCACTTT
TRBV2	TRBJ2-1	TRBD1	few	CASRIDRGNNEQFF	TGTGCCAGCAGGATCGACAGGGGGAATAATGAGCAGTTCTTC
TRBV12-3/TRBV12-4	TRBJ2-3	TRBD2	many	CASSSAGAPDTQYF	TGTGCCAGCAGTTCGGCGGGAGCCCCAGATACGCAGTATTTT
TRBV12-3/TRBV12-4	TRBJ2-1	TRBD2	many	CASSFSSSGNNEQFF	TGTGCCAGCAGTTTCTCGTCTAGCGGTAACAATGAGCAGTTCTTC
TRBV7-8	TRBJ2-7	TRBD2	NA	CASSLGGIAGVSYEQYF	TGTGCCAGCAGCTTAGGGGGGATAGCGGGAGTCTCCTACGAGCAGTACTTC
TRBV29-1	TRBJ2-7	TRBD1	NA	CSVSSGGQGIRYEQYF	TGCAGCGTTTCGTCGGGGGGACAGGGGATTAGATACGAGCAGTACTTC
TRBV7-2	TRBJ2-7	NA	NA	CASSLGGGTLRHEQYF	TGTGCCAGCAGCTTAGGTGGCGGGACCCTCCGTCACGAGCAGTACTTC
TRBV30	TRBJ1-4	NA	many	CAWSNTGTHEKLFF	TGTGCCTGGAGTAACACCGGGACACATGAAAAACTGTTTTTT
TRBV7-9	TRBJ1-2	TRBD1	NA	CASSLGTGGRVYGYTF	TGTGCCAGCAGCTTAGGGACAGGGGGCCGGGTATATGGCTACACCTTC
TRBV29-1	TRBJ2-5	NA	NA	CSVAGAGKETQYF	TGCAGCGTTGCCGGGGCGGGCAAGGAGACCCAGTACTTC
TRBV5-1	TRBJ2-2	NA	few	CASRLGQANTGELFF	TGCGCCAGCAGGTTAGGACAAGCGAACACCGGGGAGCTGTTTTTT
TRBV30	TRBJ2-2	NA	NA	CAWDTATYTGELFF	TGTGCCTGGGACACGGCTACTTACACCGGGGAGCTGTTTTTT
TRBV12-3/TRBV12-4	TRBJ2-5	NA	once	CASSRRRASAQYF	TGTGCCAGCAGTCGTCGGCGGGCCTCGGCCCAGTACTTC
TRBV28	TRBJ2-4	TRBD2	NA	CASSGLAALAKNIQYF	TGTGCCAGTAGCGGACTAGCGGCCCTAGCCAAAAACATTCAGTACTTC
TRBV19	TRBJ1-2	TRBD1	NA	CASSIPRGTDYGYTF	TGTGCCAGTAGTATACCCCGGGGGACAGACTATGGCTACACCTTC
TRBV12-5	TRBJ2-7	TRBD1	NA	CASAPGTGGRYEQYF	TGTGCTAGTGCCCCAGGGACAGGGGGCCGGTACGAGCAGTACTTC
TRBV7-2	TRBJ1-1	NA	NA	CASSSTGVGTEAFF	TGTGCCAGCAGCTCGACAGGTGTCGGGACTGAAGCTTTCTTT
TRBV4-2	TRBJ2-2	NA	few	CASSSDRNAGELFF	TGTGCCAGCAGCTCCGACAGGAACGCCGGGGAGCTGTTTTTT
TRBV19	TRBJ2-3	NA	NA	CASTLGGQLLTDTQYF	TGTGCCAGTACCCTGGGGGGACAGTTACTCACAGATACGCAGTATTTT
TRBV2	TRBJ2-7	NA	many	CASSEFGRTYEQYF	TGTGCCAGCAGTGAATTCGGCAGAACCTACGAGCAGTACTTC
TRBV11-2	TRBJ1-6	TRBD1	few	CASSLVGQDNSPLHF	TGTGCCAGCAGCTTAGTGGGACAGGATAATTCACCCCTCCACTTT
TRBV12-3/TRBV12-4	TRBJ2-1	NA	once	CASSQDLNNEQFF	TGTGCCAGCAGCCAGGACCTAAACAATGAGCAGTTCTTC
TRBV20-1	TRBJ2-7	NA	NA	CSARPGNGYEQYF	TGCAGTGCTAGGCCCGGGAACGGTTACGAGCAGTACTTC